These T cell receptor beta chains were read from a single sample in a study of blood T cell repertoires in COVID-19. Libraries were prepared by immunoSEQ multiplex PCR; TCRdb keeps only in-frame clonotypes and omits some of them. The sample lists about 270,000 clones, about 89% occurring once. The material sequenced was peripheral blood. All receptors derive from a man aged 40-49 years with active or convalescent COVID-19. Each CDR3 is given with its conserved first and last residue. Each record gives: clone size, J gene, D gene, V gene, CDR3 DNA, CDR3 protein. The D gene is left open where the match is weak. Expanded clones get a size class; other rows say once, few or many, or leave the size out.

>.|TRBJ2-3|TRBD1|TRBV29-1
TGCAGCGAAACCAGGGGGACCTCAAGCACAGATACGCAGTATTTT
CSETRGTSSTDTQYF
>.|TRBJ2-1|.|TRBV30
TGTGCCTGGAGTGCCGTCAATGAGCAGTTCTTC
CAWSAVNEQFF
>.|TRBJ2-3|.|TRBV9
TGTGCCAGCAGCTCCCGGGACTTCCACACAGATACGCAGTATTTT
CASSSRDFHTDTQYF
>.|TRBJ2-3|.|TRBV9
TGTGCCAGCAGCTTCCCGCCCGGCGGGAAAGCAGATACGCAGTATTTT
CASSFPPGGKADTQYF
>.|TRBJ2-2|.|TRBV21-1
TGTGCCAGCAGCAGCCAAGGTTCCCAAACCAGACTCGTTTCAGGGAAGGGCACCGGGGAGCTGTTTTTT
CASSSQGSQTRLVSGKGTGELFF
>.|TRBJ2-3|.|TRBV30
TGTGCCTGGAGATGGGACTTCACTAGCACAGATACGCAGTATTTT
CAWRWDFTSTDTQYF
>.|TRBJ1-2|.|TRBV19
TGTGCCAGTAGTACCGGGCAGGGAAGCTATGGCTACACCTTC
CASSTGQGSYGYTF
>.|TRBJ2-3|.|TRBV3-1/TRBV3-2
TGTGCCAGCACCCCAAGATTTAGGGGAAATACAGATACGCAGTATTTT
CASTPRFRGNTDTQYF
>.|TRBJ2-7|TRBD1|TRBV7-3
TGTGCCAGCAGCCAAGACAGGGGGCCCTCCTACGAGCAGTACTTC
CASSQDRGPSYEQYF
>.|TRBJ1-1|.|TRBV30
TGTGCCTGGAGTGTACATCCCGAGGGGAGGACTGAAGCTTTCTTT
CAWSVHPEGRTEAFF
>.|TRBJ1-2|.|TRBV19
TGTGCCAGTAGTATCATCGGGGAGCGGGGGATTAACTATGGCTACACCTTC
CASSIIGERGINYGYTF
>.|TRBJ1-2|.|TRBV5-4
TGTGCCAGCAGCTTGGCGGCCCCGGAGGGCTACACCTTC
CASSLAAPEGYTF
>.|TRBJ2-5|TRBD1|TRBV29-1
TGCAGCGTTCTGAGGGGGCGTGCGGAGACCCAGTACTTC
CSVLRGRAETQYF
>.|TRBJ2-6|TRBD1|TRBV9
TGTGCCAGCAGCGTGGGACAGGGGGCTGGGGCCAACGTCCTGACTTTC
CASSVGQGAGANVLTF
>.|TRBJ2-3|TRBD1|TRBV4-1
TGCGCCAGCAGCCCTTATCTGACAGGGGGGTCCACAGATACGCAGTATTTT
CASSPYLTGGSTDTQYF
>once|TRBJ2-7|TRBD1|TRBV11-3
TGTGCCAGCCAGGGGGTGCGCTCCTACGAGCAGTACTTC
CASQGVRSYEQYF
>.|TRBJ2-7|.|TRBV6-5
TGTGCCAGCAGTAACCCTGGCGGGTACGAGCAGTACTTC
CASSNPGGYEQYF
>.|TRBJ2-2|TRBD1|TRBV9
TGTGCCAGCAGCGGGCGACAGGGGGCTGGCACCGGGGAGCTGTTTTTT
CASSGRQGAGTGELFF
>.|TRBJ2-2|.|TRBV2
TGTGCCAGCAGGACAGGGAACACCGGGGAGCTGTTTTTT
CASRTGNTGELFF
>.|TRBJ2-3|.|TRBV19
TGTGCCAGCGGAACCAGGGTTGGCACAGATACGCAGTATTTT
CASGTRVGTDTQYF
>.|TRBJ2-5|.|TRBV27
TGTGCCAGCAGTTTAGGGGTGGAGGCGACCCAGTACTTC
CASSLGVEATQYF
>.|TRBJ1-2|TRBD1|TRBV5-1
TGCGCCAGCAGCCCAGGGGACAGCTTTAACTATGGCTACACCTTC
CASSPGDSFNYGYTF
>.|TRBJ1-2|TRBD1|TRBV12-5
TGTGCTAGTGGTGGCTACAGGGGAGTTGGTGGCTACACCTTC
CASGGYRGVGGYTF
>.|TRBJ2-7|.|TRBV29-1
TGCAGCGTTGGGACTGTAGAAATACCCTACGAGCAGTACTTC
CSVGTVEIPYEQYF
>.|TRBJ1-2|TRBD1|TRBV29-1
TGCAGCGTTGAGAGGGGACAGGGGGTCTATGGCTACACCTTC
CSVERGQGVYGYTF
>.|TRBJ2-1|.|TRBV27
TGTGCCAGCAGTTTATCGGTTACGCGGGTTGAGCAGTTCTTC
CASSLSVTRVEQFF
>.|TRBJ1-6|.|TRBV5-1
TGCGCCAGCAGCCCGGGGGGACCGGATAATTCACCCCTCCACTTT
CASSPGGPDNSPLHF
>.|TRBJ2-7|.|TRBV6-1
TGTGCCAGCAGTGAATCAACTAGTCACCTCTGGGAGCAGTACTTC
CASSESTSHLWEQYF
>.|TRBJ1-5|TRBD1|TRBV7-9
TGTGCCAGCAGCTCATCAGGGGGCGGAAAGTATCAGCCCCAGCATTTT
CASSSSGGGKYQPQHF
>.|TRBJ1-2|.|TRBV5-1
TGCGCCAGCAGCGGGTCGGGGAGGGAAGCTAACTATGGCTACACCTTC
CASSGSGREANYGYTF
>.|TRBJ1-2|TRBD1|TRBV29-1
TGCAGCGTTGGGGTGGGGACAGGGGCAGGGTATGGCTACACCTTC
CSVGVGTGAGYGYTF
>few|TRBJ2-3|TRBD1|TRBV29-1
TGCAGCGTAGAACAGGGGGCAAGCACAGATACGCAGTATTTT
CSVEQGASTDTQYF
>.|TRBJ2-7|.|TRBV11-3
TGTGCCAGCAGCACGTTTCGGGGTGGGAACTACGAGCAGTACTTC
CASSTFRGGNYEQYF
>.|TRBJ2-1|.|TRBV7-2
TGTGCCAGCAGCTTAGTTCCCTTGAGCTCCTACAATGAGCAGTTCTTC
CASSLVPLSSYNEQFF
>few|TRBJ1-2|.|TRBV29-1
TGCAGCGTTGAGGGGGCGGAAGACTATGGCTACACCTTC
CSVEGAEDYGYTF
>.|TRBJ2-3|TRBD2|TRBV6-1
TGTGCCAGCAGTGGCCGGGCGGGGGGGACCACAGATACGCAGTATTTT
CASSGRAGGTTDTQYF
>.|TRBJ2-2|.|TRBV9
TGTGCCAGCAGCGATCTAACGGGCGGGGAGCTGTTTTTT
CASSDLTGGELFF
>.|TRBJ2-3|TRBD1|TRBV12-3/TRBV12-4
TGTGCCAGCACAGGGGGATTAGATACGCAGTATTTT
CASTGGLDTQYF
>once|TRBJ1-1|.|TRBV27
TGTGCCAGCAGTTTGCGGACACAGAACACTGAAGCTTTCTTT
CASSLRTQNTEAFF
>.|TRBJ2-1|TRBD2|TRBV6-6
TGTGCCAGCAGTTATCGGGGGGGAAATGAGCAGTTCTTC
CASSYRGGNEQFF
>.|TRBJ1-3|TRBD1|TRBV28
TGTGCCAGCACAACAGGGGGGGGAAACACCATATATTTT
CASTTGGGNTIYF
>.|TRBJ2-1|TRBD2|TRBV10-2
TGCGCCAGCAGTGAGAGGGCTAGCGGGGGGAGACCCTACAATGAGCAGTTCTTC
CASSERASGGRPYNEQFF
>few|TRBJ2-3|.|TRBV3-1/TRBV3-2
TGTGCCAGCAGCCAAGATTTCGCGCGATCCACAGATACGCAGTATTTT
CASSQDFARSTDTQYF
>.|TRBJ2-2|.|TRBV30
TGTGCCTGGGATCCTGACACATCGGGGGAGCTGTTTTTT
CAWDPDTSGELFF
>few|TRBJ2-2|.|TRBV5-4
TGTGCCAGCAGCTTGGTTAACGGTAACACCGGGGAGCTGTTTTTT
CASSLVNGNTGELFF
>.|TRBJ1-2|.|TRBV6-5
TGTGCCAGCAGCCAGACCCGCGGGGGGTCGGCTGGCTACACCTTC
CASSQTRGGSAGYTF
>.|TRBJ1-4|.|TRBV5-3
TGTGCCAGAAGCTTGGTCTTCGGCGACAGTGCTAATGAAAAACTGTTTTTT
CARSLVFGDSANEKLFF
>.|TRBJ1-3|.|TRBV3-1/TRBV3-2
TGTGCCAGCAGCCAAGGGGCAGCCGCTGGAAACACCATATATTTT
CASSQGAAAGNTIYF
>.|TRBJ1-2|.|TRBV4-1
TGCGCCAGCAGCCAAGGGACCAGGGATGGCTACACCTTC
CASSQGTRDGYTF
>.|TRBJ1-1|.|TRBV9
TGTGCCAGCAGCGTAGTAATGGGAGGGGACACTGAAGCTTTCTTT
CASSVVMGGDTEAFF
>.|TRBJ1-6|.|TRBV14
TGTGCCAGCAGCCAAACCTACAGTTCACCCCTCCACTTT
CASSQTYSSPLHF
>.|TRBJ1-6|.|TRBV30
TGTGCCTGGAGTTCCCAGACAACAAGTAATTCACCCCTCCACTTT
CAWSSQTTSNSPLHF